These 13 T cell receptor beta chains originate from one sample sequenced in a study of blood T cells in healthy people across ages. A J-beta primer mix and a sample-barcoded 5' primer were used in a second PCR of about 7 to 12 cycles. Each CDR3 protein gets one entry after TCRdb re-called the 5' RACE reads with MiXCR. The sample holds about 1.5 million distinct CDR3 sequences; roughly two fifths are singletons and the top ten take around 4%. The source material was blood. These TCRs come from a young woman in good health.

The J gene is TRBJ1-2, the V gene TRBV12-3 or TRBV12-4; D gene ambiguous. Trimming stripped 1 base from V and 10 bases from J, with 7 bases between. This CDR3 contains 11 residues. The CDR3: CASSLGQDYTF. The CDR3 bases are TGTGCCAGCAGTTTAGGGCAGGACTACACCTTC.

For the CDR3, the DNA is TGTGCCAGCAGCTTAGGTTACCGGACAGACTACGAGCAGTACTTC. Amino acids: CASSLGYRTDYEQYF. V gene TRBV7-9 combines with J gene TRBJ2-7; possibly TRBD1 for D (6 bases). The germline CDR1 and CDR2 sequences are SEHNR and FQNEAQ (reference sequence). Trimming stripped 1 base from V and 3 bases from J, with 13 bases between. The CDR3 runs 15 residues.

The CDR3, as DNA: TGTGCCAGCAGTTTACCTGCGCGCAATGAGCAGTTCTTC. It specifies CASSLPARNEQFF. The chain uses TRBV12-3 or TRBV12-4 and TRBJ2-1, with unresolved D. Trimming pared 2 bases from V and 6 bases from J, leaving 8 bases between. The CDR3 spans 13 residues.

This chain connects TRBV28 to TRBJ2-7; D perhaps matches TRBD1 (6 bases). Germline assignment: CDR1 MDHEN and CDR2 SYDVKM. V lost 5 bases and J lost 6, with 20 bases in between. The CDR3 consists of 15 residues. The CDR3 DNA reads TGTGCCAGCAGTCGTCGATACGGTTTAGGGGGCGAGCAGTACTTC. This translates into CASSRRYGLGGEQYF.

The CDR3 DNA follows: TGTGCCAGCGCCTTTGGGGTTCCCTCACTCTCTGGGGCCAACGTCCTGACTTTC. It codes for CASAFGVPSLSGANVLTF. The chain combines TRBV6-1 with TRBJ2-6; D ambiguous. From germline, CDR1 is MNHNS and CDR2 SASEGT. Trimming stripped 8 bases from V and 0 bases from J, with 20 bases between. The CDR3 has 18 residues.

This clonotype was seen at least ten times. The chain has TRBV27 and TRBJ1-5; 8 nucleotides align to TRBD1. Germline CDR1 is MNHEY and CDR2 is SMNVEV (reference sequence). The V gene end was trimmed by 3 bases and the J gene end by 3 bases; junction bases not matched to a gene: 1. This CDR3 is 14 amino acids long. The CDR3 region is CASSLTGVNQPQHF. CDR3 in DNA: TGTGCCAGCAGTTTGACAGGGGTCAATCAGCCCCAGCATTTT.

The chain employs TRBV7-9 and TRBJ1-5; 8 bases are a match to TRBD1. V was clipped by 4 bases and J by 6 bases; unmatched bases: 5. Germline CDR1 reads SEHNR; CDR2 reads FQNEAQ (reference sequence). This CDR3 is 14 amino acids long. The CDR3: CASSWGQAGQPQHF. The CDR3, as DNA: TGTGCCAGCAGCTGGGGACAGGCGGGTCAGCCCCAGCATTTT. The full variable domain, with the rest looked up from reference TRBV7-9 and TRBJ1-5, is DTGVSQNPRHKITKRGQNVTFRCDPISEHNRLYWYRQTLGQGPEFLTYFQNEAQLEKSRLLSDRFSAERPKGSFSTLEIQRTEQGDSAMYLCASSWGQAGQPQHFGDGTRLSIL.

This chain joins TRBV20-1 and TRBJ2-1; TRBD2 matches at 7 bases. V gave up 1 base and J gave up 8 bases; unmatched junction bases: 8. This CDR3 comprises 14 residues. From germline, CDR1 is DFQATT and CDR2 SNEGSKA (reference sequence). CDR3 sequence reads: CSARGPSGVHEQFF. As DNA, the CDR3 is TGCAGTGCTAGAGGTCCGAGCGGGGTTCATGAGCAGTTCTTC.

This CDR3 is CASSFQPGRNEQFF. The CDR3 DNA follows: TGTGCCAGCAGCTTCCAACCGGGCCGAAATGAGCAGTTCTTC. The J gene is TRBJ2-1, the V gene TRBV7-2; D is unresolved. The germline V gene has CDR1 SGHTA and CDR2 FQGNSA. This CDR3 is 14 amino acids long. The V gene lost 3 bases and the J gene lost 7 bases, with 13 bases spanning the gap.

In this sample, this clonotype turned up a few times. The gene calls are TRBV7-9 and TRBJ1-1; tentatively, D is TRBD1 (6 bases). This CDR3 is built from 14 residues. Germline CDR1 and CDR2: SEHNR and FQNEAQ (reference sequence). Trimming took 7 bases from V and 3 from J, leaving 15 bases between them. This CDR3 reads CASTTTGSDTEAFF. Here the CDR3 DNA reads TGTGCCAGCACCACGACAGGCTCTGACACTGAAGCTTTCTTT.

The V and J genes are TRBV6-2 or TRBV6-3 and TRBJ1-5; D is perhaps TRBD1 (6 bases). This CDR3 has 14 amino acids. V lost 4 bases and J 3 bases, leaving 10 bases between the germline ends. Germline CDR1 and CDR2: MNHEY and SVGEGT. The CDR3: CASSSTGFNQPQHF. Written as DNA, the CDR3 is TGTGCCAGCAGTTCTACAGGGTTCAATCAGCCCCAGCATTTT.

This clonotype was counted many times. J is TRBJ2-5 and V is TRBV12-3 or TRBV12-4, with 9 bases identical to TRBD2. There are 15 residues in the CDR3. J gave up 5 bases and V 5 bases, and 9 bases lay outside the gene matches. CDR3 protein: CASSQGGGALETQYF. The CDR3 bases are TGTGCCAGCAGTCAAGGCGGGGGGGCTTTGGAGACCCAGTACTTC.

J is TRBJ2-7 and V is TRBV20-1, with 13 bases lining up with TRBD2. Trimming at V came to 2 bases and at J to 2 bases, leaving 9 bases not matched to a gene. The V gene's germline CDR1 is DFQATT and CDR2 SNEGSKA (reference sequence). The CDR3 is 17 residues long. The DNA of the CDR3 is TGCAGTGCTAGACTACTAGCGGGAGGGAGAAAGGCCTACGAGCAGTACTTC. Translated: CSARLLAGGRKAYEQYF.